A single sample is the source of the 30 T cell receptor beta chains below, sequenced in a study of cytomegalovirus exposure and HLA in healthy donors. Primers: 60 Vbeta forward and 13 Jbeta reverse. Libraries were prepared by immunoSEQ multiplex PCR; TCRdb keeps only in-frame clonotypes and omits some of them. Of under 200,000 clones in the sample, 70% to 90% were seen once. Sequencing used PBMCs. These receptors originate from a man between 18 and 29 years old in good health and CMV-seropositive.

The genes are TRBV30 and TRBJ2-2; no clear D gene. Trimming shortened V by 0 bases and J by 2 bases, and 10 bases separated the two germline ends. CDR3 length: 15 amino acids. The germline CDR1 and CDR2 sequences are GTSNPN and SVGIG (reference sequence). The CDR3 spells CAWSVRPGNTGELFF. The CDR3 coding sequence is TGTGCCTGGAGTGTACGGCCAGGTAACACCGGGGAGCTGTTTTTT. The full variable domain, completed using reference TRBV30 and TRBJ2-2, is SQTIHQWPATLVQPVGSPLSLECTVEGTSNPNLYWYRQAAGRGLQLLFYSVGIGQISSEVPQNLSASRPQDRQFILSSKKLLLSDSGFYLCAWSVRPGNTGELFFGEGSRLTVL.

The genes are TRBV7-2 and TRBJ2-3; D unclear. The CDR3 covers 14 residues. With 5 bases removed from V and 2 bases from J, the gap between germline ends came to 11 bases. Germline-derived CDR1 and CDR2 are SGHTA and FQGNSA. CDR3 in amino acids: CASSILIATDTQYF. In DNA form, the CDR3 reads TGTGCCAGCAGCATACTAATCGCCACAGATACGCAGTATTTT.

The V gene is TRBV6-1, the J gene TRBJ2-1; D not resolved. This CDR3 region has 15 residues. Germline CDR1 reads MNHNS; CDR2 reads SASEGT. V was trimmed by 2 bases and J by 2 bases, leaving 10 bases between them. The CDR3 loop is CASSELPEPYNEQFF. The DNA of the CDR3 is TGTGCCAGCAGTGAATTACCAGAACCCTACAATGAGCAGTTCTTC.

The rearrangement joins TRBV7-2 to TRBJ1-5; D not resolved. This CDR3 spans 14 amino acids. Trimming removed 1 base at V and 7 bases at J, with 11 bases between. Germline V gene lookup returns CDR1 SGHTA and CDR2 FQGNSA. CDR3 sequence (DNA): TGTGCCAGCAGCTTAGTTCCCGAGCTCCAGCCCCAGCATTTT. Translation gives CASSLVPELQPQHF.

V gene TRBV6-1 combines with J gene TRBJ2-7, with D tentatively TRBD2 (5 bases). CDR3 length: 14 residues. Trimming shortened V by 3 bases and J by 3 bases, and 12 bases separated the two germline ends. Germline V gene data show CDR1 as MNHNS and CDR2 as SASEGT. The CDR3 sequence is CASSEGPGNYEQYF. The CDR3 coding sequence is TGTGCCAGCAGTGAGGGTCCGGGGAACTACGAGCAGTACTTC.

The chain couples TRBV11-2 to TRBJ2-7, with TRBD1 matching over 7 bases. This CDR3 spans 14 amino acids. Germline values: CDR1 SGHAT, CDR2 FQNNGV. With 5 bases clipped from V and 3 bases from J, the junction kept 7 bases outside the gene matches. The CDR3 bases are TGTGCCAGCAGCCAGGGGGTCGGAAGCTACGAGCAGTACTTC. Protein sequence: CASSQGVGSYEQYF.

The rearrangement uses TRBV19 and TRBJ1-2; 8 nucleotides line up with TRBD1. Looked up from germline, CDR1 is LNHDA and CDR2 is SQIVND (reference sequence). Trimming cost V 10 bases and J 4 bases; bases outside gene matches: 17. This CDR3 spans 16 amino acids. This CDR3 is CATRGQGKAGLYGYTF. The CDR3 coding sequence is TGTGCCACCAGGGGGCAAGGGAAGGCCGGCCTCTATGGCTACACCTTC.

The chain uses TRBV30 and TRBJ2-3; 7 bases are a match to TRBD2. CDR3 size: 17 residues. The V segment lost 1 base and the J segment 2 bases; nucleotides outside the gene matches: 12. From germline, CDR1 is GTSNPN and CDR2 SVGIG (reference sequence). The CDR3 DNA follows: TGTGCCTGGAGTGCTACCCGGACTAGTCGATCCACAGATACGCAGTATTTT. Translated: CAWSATRTSRSTDTQYF.

The J gene is TRBJ2-2, the V gene TRBV18, with D tentatively TRBD2 (7 bases). V was trimmed by 3 bases and J by 0 bases, leaving 11 bases between them. The CDR3 totals 16 residues. Germline V gives CDR1 KGHSH, CDR2 LQKENI. The CDR3 protein is CASSPGGRANTGELFF. The CDR3 nucleotides read TGTGCCAGCTCACCGGGGGGGCGCGCGAACACCGGGGAGCTGTTTTTT.

V gene TRBV5-6 combines with J gene TRBJ1-1; perhaps TRBD1 as D (5 bases). The CDR3 spans 16 residues. Per germline, CDR1 SGHDT and CDR2 YYEEEE. V was shortened by 6 bases and J by 1 base, with 19 bases between the two germline ends. The CDR3 DNA follows: TGTGCCAGCACCCCCCTTAGGAGGGGCACGAACACTGAAGCTTTCTTT. The encoded protein is CASTPLRRGTNTEAFF.

This rearrangement joins TRBV7-2 to TRBJ2-7, with TRBD2 matching 11 bases. V was pared by 4 bases and J by 3 bases, with 8 bases of the junction left unmatched. Germline CDR1 is SGHTA and CDR2 is FQGNSA. This CDR3 has 16 amino acids. CDR3 amino acids: CASSSPTSGGNYEQYF. The CDR3 region has the DNA TGTGCCAGCAGCTCACCCACTAGCGGGGGAAACTACGAGCAGTACTTC.

The chain joins TRBV5-4 to TRBJ1-5; TRBD1 might be the D (5 bases). The CDR3 consists of 15 residues. CDR1 and CDR2 from the germline V gene are SGHNT and YYREEE (reference sequence). Trimming shortened V by 0 bases and J by 4 bases, and 11 bases separated the two germline ends. CDR3 sequence: CASSLDGQRNQPQHF. In nucleotides, the CDR3 is TGTGCCAGCAGCTTGGACGGACAACGAAATCAGCCCCAGCATTTT.

The chain is built from TRBV7-9 and TRBJ2-5; D unresolved. This CDR3 region has 13 residues. V was cut by 4 bases and J by 5 bases, with 11 bases left in between. Looked up from germline, CDR1 is SEHNR and CDR2 is FQNEAQ (reference sequence). The CDR3: CASSSSPRETQYF. In nucleotides, the CDR3 is TGTGCCAGCAGCTCTAGTCCTCGGGAGACCCAGTACTTC.

The chain couples TRBV5-1 to TRBJ2-5; 11 bases line up with TRBD2. The better agreement between TRBJ2-7 and the DNA end casts doubt on the J call. The length of the CDR3 is 15 residues. The germline gives CDR1 SGHRS, CDR2 YFSETQ. CDR3 protein: CASSAGLAEPYEQYF. As DNA, the CDR3 is TGCGCCAGCAGCGCGGGACTAGCGGAACCCTACGAGCAGTACTTC.

The V gene is TRBV13, the J gene TRBJ2-5, with TRBD2 matching 10 bases. With 5 bases clipped from V and 7 bases from J, the junction kept 10 bases outside the gene matches. The germline V gene encodes CDR1 PRHDT and CDR2 FYEKMQ (reference sequence). There are 15 residues in the CDR3. The CDR3 here is CASSPPQAGGVTQYF. The CDR3 DNA reads TGTGCCAGCAGCCCCCCACAAGCGGGGGGGGTGACCCAGTACTTC.

The chain uses TRBV5-1 and TRBJ2-3, with D tentatively TRBD2 (6 bases). V lost 7 bases and J 0 bases, leaving 18 bases between the germline ends. The CDR3 runs 16 residues. Germline CDR1 SGHRS, CDR2 YFSETQ. The CDR3 coding sequence is TGCGCCAGCGGGGTCGGGGGATCCGGGAGCACAGATACGCAGTATTTT. Its protein is CASGVGGSGSTDTQYF.

This chain joins TRBV27 and TRBJ2-1; 11 nucleotides line up with TRBD2. Per the germline V gene, CDR1 is MNHEY and CDR2 is SMNVEV (reference sequence). This CDR3 is built from 16 residues. V was clipped by 2 bases and J by 3 bases; unmatched bases: 3. The CDR3 reads CASSLRLAGGYNEQFF. CDR3 bases: TGTGCCAGCAGTTTAAGGCTAGCGGGGGGCTACAATGAGCAGTTCTTC.

The chain carries TRBV27 and TRBJ2-5, with TRBD2 matching 10 bases. CDR1 is MNHEY, CDR2 SMNVEV, per germline (reference sequence). The CDR3 consists of 13 residues. The junction had 3 bases not matched to a gene; V was cut back by 6 bases and J by 5 bases. CDR3 sequence reads: CASSRAGGETQYF. In nucleotides, the CDR3 is TGTGCCAGCAGCCGAGCGGGGGGGGAGACCCAGTACTTC.

The chain links TRBV15 to TRBJ2-1; TRBD2 matches 14 bases. Unmatched junction bases numbered 1, after V lost 8 bases and J lost 7 bases. Germline V gene sequence: CDR1 LNHNV, CDR2 YYDKDF (reference sequence). The CDR3 runs 13 residues. The CDR3 here is CATRTSGGNEQFF. The CDR3 DNA sequence: TGTGCCACCCGGACTAGCGGGGGGAATGAGCAGTTCTTC. The full variable domain, with the rest looked up from reference TRBV15 and TRBJ2-1, is DAMVIQNPRYQVTQFGKPVTLSCSQTLNHNVMYWYQQKSSQAPKLLFHYYDKDFNNEADTPDNFQSRRPNTSFCFLDIRSPGLGDTAMYLCATRTSGGNEQFFGPGTRLTVL.

This sequence joins TRBV9 and TRBJ2-7; TRBD2 is a possible D gene (6 bases). Trimming pared 4 bases from V and 5 bases from J, leaving 16 bases between. Germline V gives CDR1 SGDLS, CDR2 YYNGEE. CDR3 length: 14 residues. CDR3 in amino acids: CASSRRGYLDEQYF. The CDR3 region has the DNA TGTGCCAGCAGCAGACGGGGGTACCTTGACGAGCAGTACTTC.

The V gene is TRBV7-2, the J gene TRBJ2-7; 8 positions agree with TRBD2. The CDR3 is made up of 17 amino acids. Germline CDR1 SGHTA, CDR2 FQGNSA. The V and J ends lost 1 base and 7 bases, in that order; junction bases with no gene match: 15. The CDR3 reads CASSLVGASGYVGEQYF. The CDR3 bases are TGTGCCAGCAGCTTAGTGGGGGCTAGCGGGTATGTTGGGGAGCAGTACTTC.

J is TRBJ2-2 and V is TRBV10-3, with 9 bases matching TRBD2. The germline V gene encodes CDR1 ENHRY and CDR2 SYGVKD. The junction had 8 bases not matched to a gene; V was cut back by 8 bases and J by 4 bases. CDR3 length: 15 amino acids. As DNA, the CDR3 is TGTGCCATCGCGGTAGGGACTAGCTTCACCGGGGAGCTGTTTTTT. Protein sequence: CAIAVGTSFTGELFF.

The V call is TRBV30, the J call TRBJ2-2; 9 nucleotides align to TRBD2. V was pared by 3 bases and J by 4 bases, with 12 bases of the junction left unmatched. CDR1 and CDR2 (germline): GTSNPN, SVGIG (reference sequence). The CDR3 spans 17 residues. The CDR3 DNA follows: TGTGCCTGGAGGGGGAGTAGCGGGGGCCTACGCACCGGGGAGCTGTTTTTT. Amino acid sequence: CAWRGSSGGLRTGELFF.

This rearrangement joins TRBV19 to TRBJ1-1, with D possibly TRBD1 on 6 matching bases. Germline CDR1 and CDR2: LNHDA and SQIVND (reference sequence). Trimming removed 5 bases from V and 6 bases from J, with 10 bases in between. This CDR3 is built from 12 residues. The DNA of the CDR3 is TGTGCCAGTAGTTTCAGGGGAGCTGAAGCTTTCTTT. Its protein is CASSFRGAEAFF.

V is TRBV9 and J is TRBJ2-5, with 11 bases that match TRBD2. Germline V gene lookup returns CDR1 SGDLS and CDR2 YYNGEE. The trim removed 2 bases at V and 5 bases at J, leaving 5 bases unmatched. CDR3 length: 15 amino acids. The CDR3 DNA reads TGTGCCAGCAGCGTTTTAGCGGGGGGGCGGGAGACCCAGTACTTC. The encoded protein is CASSVLAGGRETQYF.

The genes are TRBV6-1 and TRBJ2-1; 8 bases fit TRBD2. This CDR3 comprises 14 residues. The germline V gene encodes CDR1 MNHNS and CDR2 SASEGT. J lost 7 bases, V lost 5 bases, and 7 bases had no gene match. The CDR3 here is CASSSGGLGNEQFF. The DNA of the CDR3 is TGTGCCAGCAGTTCGGGGGGGCTGGGGAATGAGCAGTTCTTC.

The genes are TRBV7-2 and TRBJ2-5; 9 bases map to TRBD1. The DNA matches TRBJ2-7 better at its end, which makes the J call doubtful. The germline gives CDR1 SGHTA, CDR2 FQGNSA. The CDR3 covers 16 residues. CDR3 loop: CASSFRTGGRFYEQYF. Written as DNA, the CDR3 is TGTGCCAGCAGCTTCCGAACAGGGGGCAGGTTCTACGAGCAGTACTTC.

CDR3 nucleotide sequence: TGTGCCAGCAGGCTGGCGGGGGGGACCGGGGAGCTGTTTTTT. Its translation is CASRLAGGTGELFF. V is TRBV27 and J is TRBJ2-2, with 9 bases that match TRBD2. V gave up 6 bases and J gave up 5 bases; unmatched junction bases: 4. Germline assignment: CDR1 MNHEY and CDR2 SMNVEV (reference sequence). The CDR3 extends over 14 amino acids.

This sequence joins TRBV7-2 and TRBJ2-1; 13 nucleotides align to TRBD2. Germline CDR1 and CDR2: SGHTA and FQGNSA. CDR3 length: 16 amino acids. After removal of 4 bases from V and 4 bases from J, the junction contained 4 bases not matched to a gene. The CDR3 here is CASSSPGLAGYNEQFF. The CDR3 bases are TGTGCCAGCAGCTCCCCGGGACTAGCGGGGTACAATGAGCAGTTCTTC.

This chain uses TRBV7-9 with TRBJ1-1; D unclear. This CDR3 is built from 15 residues. Trimming left V 1 base short and J 0 bases short, with 9 bases between. Germline-derived CDR1 and CDR2 are SEHNR and FQNEAQ (reference sequence). The CDR3 nucleotides are TGTGCCAGCAGCTTAGTCGTTGGAGTGAACACTGAAGCTTTCTTT. Protein: CASSLVVGVNTEAFF. Based on the CDR3 plus reference TRBV7-9 and TRBJ1-1, the full variable domain is DTGVSQNPRHKITKRGQNVTFRCDPISEHNRLYWYRQTLGQGPEFLTYFQNEAQLEKSRLLSDRFSAERPKGSFSTLEIQRTEQGDSAMYLCASSLVVGVNTEAFFGQGTRLTVV.